This TCR beta chain was identified during a study of cytomegalovirus exposure and HLA in healthy donors. Overall study results and limits: In most subjects, TCR beta sequences reportedly gave accurate predictions of HLA-A and HLA-B alleles. Reports credit the classifier with highly specific, highly sensitive diagnosis of cytomegalovirus status.

A multiplex PCR was run with 60 Vbeta primers and 13 Jbeta primers. Here immunoSEQ multiplex PCR was the method, and the copy in TCRdb shows in-frame clones only, minus some. The sample lists some 95,000 clones; over 75% were seen once. This clone was seen just once. Its cognate antigen is unknown. V was shortened by 5 bases and J by 5 bases, with 12 bases between the two germline ends. CDR1 and CDR2 from the germline V gene are SGHVS and FQNEAQ. The CDR3 has 14 amino acids. The V gene is TRBV7-8, the J gene TRBJ2-2; no reliable D call. The sequenced material came from PBMCs. The receptor was isolated from a man aged 45-65 years in good health and CMV-seropositive. CDR3 nucleotide sequence: TGTGCCAGCAGCCCCAGTGGTGTAACCGGGGAGCTGTTTTTT. As protein: CASSPSGVTGELFF. Full variable domain (missing parts from reference TRBV7-8 and TRBJ2-2): GAGVSQSPRYKVAKRGQDVALRCDPISGHVSLFWYQQALGQGPEFLTYFQNEAQLDKSGLPSDRFFAERPEGSVSTLKIQRTQQEDSAVYLCASSPSGVTGELFFGEGSRLTVL.